A single sample gave rise to the 20 T cell receptor beta chains below, sequenced in a study of cytomegalovirus exposure and HLA in healthy donors. PCR used 60 Vbeta primers and 13 Jbeta primers. Repertoires were generated with immunoSEQ multiplex PCR, while TCRdb's copy carries only in-frame clones and drops some. The sample records under 200,000 clones, roughly 84% being singletons. Material: PBMCs. These receptors were collected from a male donor in good health and CMV-seronegative.

The chain carries TRBV6-1 and TRBJ1-1, with TRBD1 as a possible D gene (6 bases). In germline, CDR1 is MNHNS, CDR2 SASEGT. The ends were cut back, 5 bases at V and 5 bases at J, with 18 bases in the middle. The CDR3 contains 15 residues. The CDR3 protein is CASSSAGRGKTEAFF. The CDR3 nucleotides are TGTGCCAGCAGTTCCGCAGGGAGGGGGAAAACTGAAGCTTTCTTT.

The count of this clone is one. This chain joins TRBV27 and TRBJ1-2; maybe TRBD1 (5 bases). CDR1 MNHEY and CDR2 SMNVEV come from the germline V gene (reference sequence). The CDR3 is 17 amino acids. The germline V and J ends were trimmed by 5 bases and 3 bases, with 22 bases remaining between them. The CDR3 loop reads CASSIARNRDRYYGYTF. Written as DNA, the CDR3 is TGTGCCAGCAGTATAGCCCGTAACCGAGACAGATACTATGGCTACACCTTC.

This clone has a handful of counts. The chain uses TRBV5-6 and TRBJ2-5; a possible D gene is TRBD1 (5 bases). CDR3 size: 17 residues. V was clipped by 0 bases and J by 1 base, with 16 bases between them. Germline values: CDR1 SGHDT, CDR2 YYEEEE. This chain's CDR3 is CASSLGLELGPQETQYF. DNA for the CDR3: TGTGCCAGCAGCTTGGGTCTGGAGCTGGGGCCCCAAGAGACCCAGTACTTC. Variable domain in full (rest from reference TRBV5-6 and TRBJ2-5): DAGVTQSPTHLIKTRGQQVTLRCSPKSGHDTVSWYQQALGQGPQFIFQYYEEEERQRGNFPDRFSGHQFPNYSSELNVNALLLGDSALYLCASSLGLELGPQETQYFGPGTRLLVL.

As regards this clone: The junction departs from germline at one end; a sequencing error may be responsible. V gene TRBV7-9 combines with J gene TRBJ2-2; 7 bases agree with TRBD1. CDR1 is SEHNR, CDR2 FQNEAQ, per germline (reference sequence). This CDR3 has 14 residues. The CDR3 here is CSSSFDRVSGELFF. CDR3 in DNA: TGTTCCAGCAGCTTCGACAGGGTCTCCGGGGAGCTGTTTTTT. Based on the CDR3 plus reference TRBV7-9 and TRBJ2-2, the full variable domain is DTGVSQNPRHKITKRGQNVTFRCDPISEHNRLYWYRQTLGQGPEFLTYFQNEAQLEKSRLLSDRFSAERPKGSFSTLEIQRTEQGDSAMYLCSSSFDRVSGELFFGEGSRLTVL.

J is TRBJ2-3 and V is TRBV7-6, with 7 bases fitting TRBD1. Trimming removed 5 bases from V and 4 bases from J; junction bases left unmatched: 12. Germline values: CDR1 SGHVS, CDR2 FNYEAQ. This CDR3 spans 16 amino acids. The DNA of the CDR3 is TGTGCCAGCAGCCCAACCGACAGGGATGGCGCAGATACGCAGTATTTT. Translated: CASSPTDRDGADTQYF.

The gene calls are TRBV5-1 and TRBJ2-5; D may be TRBD2 (5 bases). Trimming left V 0 bases short and J 4 bases short, with 10 bases between. This CDR3 region has 14 residues. Germline assignment: CDR1 SGHRS and CDR2 YFSETQ. The CDR3 protein is CASSLASAGETQYF. CDR3 sequence (DNA): TGCGCCAGCAGCTTGGCGAGCGCGGGAGAGACCCAGTACTTC.

This chain connects TRBV19 to TRBJ2-3; 11 bases are a match to TRBD2. The trim removed 3 bases at V and 5 bases at J, leaving 1 base unmatched. The CDR3 has 14 residues. The V gene's germline CDR1 is LNHDA and CDR2 SQIVND (reference sequence). CDR3 in amino acids: CASSISGGVDTQYF. The CDR3 coding sequence is TGTGCCAGTAGTATTAGCGGGGGGGTAGATACGCAGTATTTT.

The genes are TRBV9 and TRBJ1-6; 7 bases align to TRBD1. The V gene's germline CDR1 is SGDLS and CDR2 YYNGEE. V dropped 4 bases and J dropped 10; count of bases not matched to a gene: 5. The CDR3 runs 13 residues. For the CDR3, the DNA is TGTGCCAGCAGCATCGACAGGGACTCACCCCTCCACTTT. Its protein is CASSIDRDSPLHF.

This rearrangement joins TRBV5-4 to TRBJ1-6; D uncertain. V was cut by 4 bases and J by 6 bases, with 11 bases left in between. There are 14 residues in the CDR3. Germline V lookup: CDR1 SGHNT, CDR2 YYREEE (reference sequence). The CDR3 DNA is TGTGCCAGCAGCGCCTGGGTAGCTAATTCACCCCTCCACTTT. Protein: CASSAWVANSPLHF.

The chain is built from TRBV9 and TRBJ2-5, with 13 bases lining up with TRBD2. The V segment lost 0 bases and the J segment 5 bases; nucleotides outside the gene matches: 7. Germline-derived CDR1 and CDR2 are SGDLS and YYNGEE. CDR3 size: 17 residues. The CDR3 nucleotides read TGTGCCAGCAGCGTAGGAGGGGGACTAGCGGGATTGGAGACCCAGTACTTC. Amino acids: CASSVGGGLAGLETQYF.

The CDR3 protein is CASSLDRKTAVYF. The DNA for the CDR3 is TGTGCCAGCAGCTTGGACAGAAAGACCGCCGTATATTTT. The V gene is TRBV5-6, the J gene TRBJ1-3; D is uncertain. Germline values: CDR1 SGHDT, CDR2 YYEEEE. The V end was cut by 0 bases, the J end by 14 bases, with 15 bases between. The CDR3 has 13 amino acids. The variable domain in full, with the rest retrieved from reference TRBV5-6 and TRBJ1-3, is DAGVTQSPTHLIKTRGQQVTLRCSPKSGHDTVSWYQQALGQGPQFIFQYYEEEERQRGNFPDRFSGHQFPNYSSELNVNALLLGDSALYLCASSLDRKTAVYFGEGSWLTVV.

The rearrangement uses TRBV12-5 and TRBJ1-1; a possible D gene is TRBD1 (6 bases). The V gene's germline CDR1 is LGHNT and CDR2 FRNRAP. The CDR3 covers 14 residues. V shed 2 bases and J shed 4 bases, with 11 bases lying between them. This CDR3 reads CASGLTVRGTEAFF. Written as DNA, the CDR3 is TGTGCTAGTGGTTTGACTGTCAGGGGCACTGAAGCTTTCTTT. Based on the CDR3 plus reference TRBV12-5 and TRBJ1-1, the full variable domain is DARVTQTPRHKVTEMGQEVTMRCQPILGHNTVFWYRQTMMQGLELLAYFRNRAPLDDSGMPKDRFSAEMPDATLATLKIQPSEPRDSAVYFCASGLTVRGTEAFFGQGTRLTVV.

The chain links TRBV10-3 to TRBJ1-4, with D unclear. Trimming stripped 2 bases from V and 8 bases from J, with 6 bases between. The V gene's germline CDR1 is ENHRY and CDR2 SYGVKD. This CDR3 contains 12 residues. CDR3 amino acids: CAISETPEKLFF. The CDR3, as DNA: TGTGCCATCAGTGAGACACCCGAAAAACTGTTTTTT.

V usage is TRBV2 and J usage is TRBJ2-7, with a weak D call TRBD2 (6 bases). The CDR3 has 14 residues. The V gene's germline CDR1 is SNHLY and CDR2 FYNNEI. Trimming pared 0 bases from V and 3 bases from J, leaving 9 bases between. CDR3 DNA sequence: TGTGCCAGCAGTGAAGCGCGACTAGGCTACGAGCAGTACTTC. Amino acid sequence: CASSEARLGYEQYF.

The chain joins TRBV11-1 to TRBJ2-5, with D possibly TRBD2 on 5 matching bases. This CDR3 is built from 14 residues. The V and J ends lost 1 base and 4 bases respectively, with 10 bases between them. Looked up from germline, CDR1 is SGHAT and CDR2 is FQDESV (reference sequence). The CDR3 nucleotides read TGTGCCAGCAGCTTAGGCGGAGGATCAGAGACCCAGTACTTC. It codes for CASSLGGGSETQYF.

The chain couples TRBV9 to TRBJ2-4; 10 bases line up with TRBD2. The length of the CDR3 is 17 residues. Germline V gene sequence: CDR1 SGDLS, CDR2 YYNGEE. V was clipped by 6 bases and J by 7 bases; unmatched bases: 16. The chain's CDR3 is CASTRSPSGGIGNIQYF. CDR3 coding DNA: TGTGCCAGCACTCGATCCCCTAGCGGGGGAATTGGGAACATTCAGTACTTC. Full variable domain (missing parts from reference TRBV9 and TRBJ2-4): DSGVTQTPKHLITATGQRVTLRCSPRSGDLSVYWYQQSLDQGLQFLIQYYNGEERAKGNILERFSAQQFPDLHSELNLSSLELGDSALYFCASTRSPSGGIGNIQYFGAGTRLSVL.

This clone was seen once. The chain links TRBV5-6 to TRBJ1-4; D gene ambiguous. The V and J ends lost 3 bases and 3 bases respectively, with 12 bases between them. The germline CDR1 and CDR2 sequences are SGHDT and YYEEEE. This CDR3 has 15 amino acids. The DNA of the CDR3 is TGTGCCAGCAGCTCTGGGTTTGGAGCTAATGAAAAACTGTTTTTT. This encodes CASSSGFGANEKLFF.

There are a few counts of this clone. The V gene is TRBV6-5, the J gene TRBJ1-1, with D hard to call. V lost 4 bases and J lost 4, with 13 bases in between. The CDR3 totals 14 residues. The V gene's germline CDR1 is MNHEY and CDR2 SVGAGI. This CDR3 is CASSSEEVSTEAFF. As DNA, the CDR3 is TGTGCCAGCAGTTCAGAGGAGGTGAGCACTGAAGCTTTCTTT.

The J gene is TRBJ1-6, the V gene TRBV5-8; 11 positions match TRBD1. Germline assignment: CDR1 SGHTS and CDR2 YDEGEE. This CDR3 comprises 15 residues. Unmatched junction bases numbered 6, after V lost 4 bases and J lost 9 bases. CDR3 sequence reads: CASSQTGTGGSPLHF. In nucleotides, the CDR3 is TGTGCCAGCAGCCAAACCGGGACAGGGGGTTCACCCCTCCACTTT.

The rearrangement links TRBV7-9 to TRBJ2-3, with D hard to call. Germline V CDR1 and CDR2: SEHNR, FQNEAQ (reference sequence). The CDR3 is 14 amino acids. V lost 0 bases to trimming and J lost 4 bases, with 8 bases between them. The CDR3 loop is CASSLAPFPDTQYF. The CDR3 bases are TGTGCCAGCAGCTTAGCCCCGTTCCCAGATACGCAGTATTTT.